These 27 T cell receptor beta chains share one sample of origin, sequenced in a study of blood T cell repertoires in COVID-19. Measured with immunoSEQ multiplex PCR; TCRdb has only the in-frame clones, and not every one. The profile shows approximately 30,000 clones, around 92% of them singletons. Sample: peripheral blood. These receptors all stem from a woman in her thirties or forties with active or convalescent COVID-19.

The rearrangement links TRBV19 to TRBJ2-1; a possible D gene is TRBD2 (7 bases). The V end was cut by 5 bases, the J end by 2 bases, with 13 bases between. Germline V gives CDR1 LNHDA, CDR2 SQIVND (reference sequence). The CDR3 has 15 residues. The CDR3 loop is CASSPAGDTYNEQFF. In DNA, the CDR3 is TGTGCCAGTAGTCCGGCGGGGGACACCTACAATGAGCAGTTCTTC. Full variable domain (missing parts from reference TRBV19 and TRBJ2-1): DGGITQSPKYLFRKEGQNVTLSCEQNLNHDAMYWYRQDPGQGLRLIYYSQIVNDFQKGDIAEGYSVSREKKESFPLTVTSAQKNPTAFYLCASSPAGDTYNEQFFGPGTRLTVL.

V gene TRBV19 combines with J gene TRBJ2-7, with 9 bases aligning to TRBD1. Trimming at V came to 5 bases and at J to 7 bases, leaving 21 bases not matched to a gene. Germline V CDR1 and CDR2: LNHDA, SQIVND (reference sequence). This CDR3 comprises 18 residues. The CDR3 region has the DNA TGTGCCAGTAGTCTCCCCCTAGGCCGGGACAGGGAAGAGCGGGAGCAGTACTTC. Its protein is CASSLPLGRDREEREQYF.

The chain employs TRBV5-1 and TRBJ2-3; the match to TRBD2 covers 11 bases. The CDR3 contains 18 residues. Germline V gene sequence: CDR1 SGHRS, CDR2 YFSETQ. With V trimmed by 4 bases and J by 6 bases, 16 bases remained unmatched. In DNA, the CDR3 is TGCGCCAGCAGCCCACGAGGCGCTAGCGGGGGGTACTACGATACGCAGTATTTT. Translation gives CASSPRGASGGYYDTQYF.

In this sample, this clone turned up a few times. J is TRBJ2-7 and V is TRBV18, with 9 bases fitting TRBD1. The CDR3 runs 15 residues. The germline V gene encodes CDR1 KGHSH and CDR2 LQKENI. The ends lost 2 bases at V and 4 bases at J; junction bases unmatched: 6. CDR3 DNA: TGTGCCAGCTCACCAATCGGGACAGGGCTTTACGAGCAGTACTTC. Translation gives CASSPIGTGLYEQYF.

The rearrangement uses TRBV9 and TRBJ2-1, with D tentatively TRBD1 (7 bases). Trimming took off 0 bases at V and 8 bases at J, with 15 bases between the two ends. CDR3 length: 15 amino acids. Germline V gene lookup returns CDR1 SGDLS and CDR2 YYNGEE. The CDR3 DNA follows: TGTGCCAGCAGCGTAGCCGCAGGGGGGAGAGATGAGCAGTTCTTC. This gives the protein CASSVAAGGRDEQFF.

The chain combines TRBV28 with TRBJ1-1; no reliable D call. V was pared by 9 bases and J by 1 base, with 21 bases between. The CDR3 length is 16 residues. In germline, CDR1 is MDHEN, CDR2 SYDVKM. CDR3 DNA: TGTGCCAGTCCAAGAAGAATCCAGGACTCGAACACTGAAGCTTTCTTT. Translation: CASPRRIQDSNTEAFF.

The chain is built from TRBV19 and TRBJ2-7; 10 bases map to TRBD2. This CDR3 has 18 residues. Per germline, CDR1 LNHDA and CDR2 SQIVND (reference sequence). Trimming removed 11 bases from V and 2 bases from J; junction bases left unmatched: 21. The CDR3, as DNA: TGTGCCCCTGACCCACCCATATCCTCAGCGGGAGGGCCCTACGAGCAGTACTTC. It translates to CAPDPPISSAGGPYEQYF.

This clone has just one count. The CDR3 DNA reads TGCGCCAGCAGCCAAGGAAGGACAGTCAGCCACGAGCAGTACTTC. It translates to CASSQGRTVSHEQYF. The chain carries TRBV4-3 and TRBJ2-7; D possibly corresponds to TRBD1 (6 bases). CDR3 length equals 15 residues. Germline CDR1 and CDR2: LGHNA and YSLEER. V lost 1 base and J 5 bases, leaving 15 bases between the germline ends.

This clone was counted a single time. V and J are TRBV3-1 (or the pseudogene TRBV3-2) and TRBJ2-7; D might be TRBD2 (5 bases). The CDR3 runs 16 residues. CDR1 is LGHDT, CDR2 YNNKEL, per germline (reference sequence). V lost 1 base and J 4 bases, leaving 17 bases between the germline ends. CDR3 coding DNA: TGTGCCAGCAGCCAAGGGCCGCCTAGCACCGGGTACGAGCAGTACTTC. The encoded protein is CASSQGPPSTGYEQYF.

The V call is TRBV11-2, the J call TRBJ1-5; D remains ambiguous. The V gene's germline CDR1 is SGHAT and CDR2 FQNNGV. The CDR3 is 14 residues long. V was cut by 2 bases and J by 4 bases, with 9 bases left in between. CDR3 nucleotide sequence: TGTGCCAGCAGCTTATCCCCCCGGAATCAGCCCCAGCATTTT. Translated: CASSLSPRNQPQHF.

The J gene is TRBJ1-5, the V gene TRBV10-3; D call uncertain. The CDR3 has 14 residues. V was shortened by 2 bases and J by 6 bases, with 11 bases between the two germline ends. The germline gives CDR1 ENHRY, CDR2 SYGVKD. CDR3 residues: CAISETTVSQPQHF. Here the CDR3 DNA reads TGTGCCATCAGTGAGACAACAGTTAGTCAGCCCCAGCATTTT.

The J gene is TRBJ2-3, the V gene TRBV30, with 8 bases that match TRBD2. The V gene end was trimmed by 0 bases and the J gene end by 5 bases; junction bases not matched to a gene: 7. Germline CDR1 is GTSNPN and CDR2 is SVGIG (reference sequence). The CDR3 is made up of 15 amino acids. The CDR3 nucleotides are TGTGCCTGGAGTGTAGCCGGGGGGGCGGGAGATACGCAGTATTTT. The encoded protein is CAWSVAGGAGDTQYF.

CDR3 in DNA: TGCGCCAGCAGCTTGAGGGCGCAGGGACTAGGGAACACCGGGGAGCTGTTTTTT. This gives the protein CASSLRAQGLGNTGELFF. This chain links TRBV5-1 with TRBJ2-2; TRBD2 matches at 8 bases. The CDR3 sequence is 18 residues long. After removal of 1 base from V and 1 base from J, the junction contained 9 bases not matched to a gene. Germline V gene lookup returns CDR1 SGHRS and CDR2 YFSETQ.

This clone came up a few times. This chain links TRBV5-1 with TRBJ2-4, with TRBD1 matching 9 bases. In germline, CDR1 is SGHRS, CDR2 YFSETQ. V was clipped by 4 bases and J by 4 bases; unmatched bases: 6. The CDR3 loop spans 15 amino acids. The CDR3 loop reads CASSRGTGTKNIQYF. Written as DNA, the CDR3 is TGCGCCAGCAGCCGCGGGACAGGGACGAAAAACATTCAGTACTTC.

V usage is TRBV5-4 and J usage is TRBJ2-3, with TRBD2 identical over 11 bases. V shed 1 base, J shed 1 base, and the junction held 5 bases outside the gene matches. CDR1 SGHNT and CDR2 YYREEE come from the germline V gene (reference sequence). The CDR3 is made up of 17 amino acids. CDR3 in DNA: TGTGCCAGCAGCTTGTTTATAGCGGGGGGGCGCACAGATACGCAGTATTTT. Amino acids: CASSLFIAGGRTDTQYF. Complete variable domain (other parts from reference TRBV5-4 and TRBJ2-3): ETGVTQSPTHLIKTRGQQVTLRCSSQSGHNTVSWYQQALGQGPQFIFQYYREEENGRGNFPPRFSGLQFPNYSSELNVNALELDDSALYLCASSLFIAGGRTDTQYFGPGTRLTVL.

CDR3 nucleotides: TGTGCCAGCAGTTCCCTCGTGGGGGGGGCCAATGAAAAACTGTTTTTT. This translates into CASSSLVGGANEKLFF. The rearrangement uses TRBV28 and TRBJ1-4; D possibly corresponds to TRBD1 (6 bases). Germline CDR1 and CDR2: MDHEN and SYDVKM. This CDR3 has 16 amino acids. V was trimmed by 4 bases and J by 5 bases, leaving 17 bases between them. The full variable domain, rest sourced from reference TRBV28 and TRBJ1-4, is DVKVTQSSRYLVKRTGEKVFLECVQDMDHENMFWYRQDPGLGLRLIYFSYDVKMKEKGDIPEGYSVSREKKERFSLILESASTNQTSMYLCASSSLVGGANEKLFFGSGTQLSVL.

The V and J genes are TRBV6-5 and TRBJ2-2; D gene unclear. Per germline, CDR1 MNHEY and CDR2 SVGAGI. V dropped 6 bases and J dropped 4 bases, with 9 bases sitting between them. CDR3 size: 13 residues. CDR3 amino acids: CASRALVTGELFF. The CDR3 DNA follows: TGTGCCAGCAGGGCTTTGGTCACCGGGGAGCTGTTTTTT.

V gene TRBV19 combines with J gene TRBJ1-4, with D maybe TRBD1 (6 bases). V dropped 9 bases and J dropped 8 bases, with 16 bases sitting between them. This CDR3 spans 13 amino acids. Per the germline V gene, CDR1 is LNHDA and CDR2 is SQIVND (reference sequence). CDR3: CASRGQPTEKLFF. The CDR3 DNA reads TGTGCCAGCCGTGGACAGCCAACAGAAAAACTGTTTTTT.

The count of this clone is one. At one end the junction does not follow the germline gene, possibly because of a read error. J is TRBJ2-1 and V is TRBV4-3, with D perhaps TRBD1 (5 bases). Germline V gene sequence: CDR1 LGHNA, CDR2 YSLEER. The CDR3 has 18 amino acids. CDR3 sequence reads: CTSSQAPEGASSYNEQFF. Written as DNA, the CDR3 is TGCACCAGCAGCCAAGCCCCGGAAGGGGCGAGCTCCTACAATGAGCAGTTCTTC.

There are a few counts of this clone. The rearrangement joins TRBV19 to TRBJ2-1; TRBD2 aligns across 7 bases. Trimming cost V 5 bases and J 8 bases; bases outside gene matches: 15. This CDR3 comprises 16 residues. The germline CDR1 and CDR2 sequences are LNHDA and SQIVND (reference sequence). The CDR3 DNA reads TGTGCCAGTAGTCCCGCCGGGACTACCCTTTTTGATGAGCAGTTCTTC. This gives the protein CASSPAGTTLFDEQFF.

The chain joins TRBV6-2 or TRBV6-3 to TRBJ2-7; 9 bases are a match to TRBD2. Germline CDR1 reads MNHEY; CDR2 reads SVGEGT. The CDR3 runs 15 residues. After removal of 0 bases from V and 4 bases from J, the junction contained 4 bases not matched to a gene. The CDR3 nucleotides are TGTGCCAGCAGTTACTCGGCGGGGGGGAAGTACGAGCAGTACTTC. The encoded protein is CASSYSAGGKYEQYF.

The CDR3 is CASSLVGGTDTQYF. In DNA form, the CDR3 reads TGTGCCAGCAGTCTAGTAGGGGGCACAGATACGCAGTATTTT. The gene calls are TRBV6-5 and TRBJ2-3, with a weak D call TRBD1 (5 bases). V shed 5 bases and J shed 1 base, with 10 bases lying between them. Germline V CDR1 and CDR2: MNHEY, SVGAGI. The CDR3 consists of 14 residues.

The chain recombines TRBV19 with TRBJ2-2, with D possibly matching TRBD2 (6 bases). Germline assignment: CDR1 LNHDA and CDR2 SQIVND (reference sequence). This CDR3 has 14 residues. V lost 5 bases, J lost 4 bases, and 11 bases lay in between. The CDR3 loop reads CASSPGTATGELFF. CDR3 DNA: TGTGCCAGTAGTCCAGGGACTGCCACCGGGGAGCTGTTTTTT.

The J gene is TRBJ2-1, the V gene TRBV15; D might be TRBD1 (8 bases). The CDR3 extends over 15 amino acids. Germline V gene data show CDR1 as LNHNV and CDR2 as YYDKDF (reference sequence). Trimming took 5 bases from V and 9 from J, leaving 20 bases between them. CDR3: CATSLGTGGGLEQFF. As DNA, the CDR3 is TGTGCCACCAGCCTGGGTACAGGGGGGGGTCTTGAGCAGTTCTTC.

This rearrangement joins TRBV11-2 to TRBJ2-7; 7 bases line up with TRBD2. The CDR3 covers 15 residues. Trimming cost V 2 bases and J 4 bases; bases outside gene matches: 8. Germline V lookup: CDR1 SGHAT, CDR2 FQNNGV. The CDR3 coding sequence is TGTGCCAGCAGCTTAACGGCTAGCGGAGAGTACGAGCAGTACTTC. It specifies CASSLTASGEYEQYF.

A few counts support this clone. This chain joins TRBV7-9 and TRBJ1-1; 10 bases agree with TRBD1. With V trimmed by 1 base and J by 2 bases, 7 bases remained unmatched. The CDR3 runs 17 residues. Germline values: CDR1 SEHNR, CDR2 FQNEAQ (reference sequence). The CDR3 DNA follows: TGTGCCAGCAGCTTAGTTTTGGACAGGGGGGTAAACACTGAAGCTTTCTTT. Its protein is CASSLVLDRGVNTEAFF.

The chain recombines TRBV6-5 with TRBJ1-2; D not resolved. This CDR3 is built from 15 residues. With 6 bases removed from V and 3 bases from J, the gap between germline ends came to 17 bases. Germline assignment: CDR1 MNHEY and CDR2 SVGAGI. CDR3 nucleotide sequence: TGTGCCAGCAGCTACAAACGGAGGGTCGACTATGGCTACACCTTC. Amino acids: CASSYKRRVDYGYTF.